Sequencing of this TCR beta chain was carried out in a study of CD8+ T cells in alopecia areata. Study observations and caveats: It was lesional scalp, especially alopecia totalis/universalis, that showed higher clonality than normal scalp. Between patients, shared TCR sequences were less clear than in mice. This was possibly due in part to HLA diversity in the patient population. Normal skin contains resident alphabeta T cells, and these are also sequenced in scalp samples.

After isolation, RNA underwent reverse transcription to generate cDNA as the sequencing template. Clones were sequenced by immunoSEQ multiplex PCR, and TCRdb holds only the in-frame ones, with some missing. The table has over 150,000 clones, approximately 60% seen once. About this clone: What it recognizes is unknown.

Using a FACSAria, the CD4+ and CD8+ T cells were sorted from the PBMCs. Trimming took off 3 bases at V and 4 bases at J, with 9 bases between the two ends. Germline V gives CDR1 LNHDA, CDR2 SQIVND (reference sequence). This CDR3 spans 13 amino acids. Sequenced sample: CD8+ T cells sorted from blood. This sequence originates from a human donor in good health. V is TRBV19 and J is TRBJ2-5; unclear D gene. CDR3 amino acids: CASSIYVGETQYF. The CDR3 nucleotides read TGTGCCAGTAGTATCTACGTTGGAGAGACCCAGTACTTC.